The entry that follows covers one TCR beta chain sequence. The record originates from a study of long-term antiretroviral therapy in people with HIV. This CDR3 region has 13 residues. Germline lookup yields CDR1 LGHNA and CDR2 YNFKEQ. Trimming shortened V by 0 bases and J by 8 bases, and 10 bases separated the two germline ends. Every one of the participants with HIV received treatment in the United States. The run of the v3.0 immunoSEQ assay was at survey level. The protocol was immunoSEQ multiplex PCR, while the TCRdb copy is restricted to in-frame clones and leaves out a portion. The sample has 20,000 to 25,000 clones, about 81% seen once.

This TCR was sampled from a man between 25 and 39 years old with HIV. The specimen was unsorted PBMCs, collected 1.5 years after starting antiretroviral therapy. V usage is TRBV4-2 and J usage is TRBJ1-1; a weak D match, TRBD1 (5 bases). This chain's CDR3 is CASSQDLRQEAFF. The DNA for the CDR3 is TGTGCCAGCAGCCAAGATCTCAGACAGGAAGCTTTCTTT.